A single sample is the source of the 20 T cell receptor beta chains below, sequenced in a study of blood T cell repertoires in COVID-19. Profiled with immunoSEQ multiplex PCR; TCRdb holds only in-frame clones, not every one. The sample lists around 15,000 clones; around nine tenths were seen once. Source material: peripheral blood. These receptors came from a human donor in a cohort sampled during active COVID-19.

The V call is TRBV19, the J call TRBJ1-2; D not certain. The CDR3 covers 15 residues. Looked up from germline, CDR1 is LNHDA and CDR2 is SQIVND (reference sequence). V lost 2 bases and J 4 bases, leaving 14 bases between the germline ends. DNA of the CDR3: TGTGCCAGTAGTATAAGCGGAAGTATAAGCTATGGCTACACCTTC. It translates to CASSISGSISYGYTF.

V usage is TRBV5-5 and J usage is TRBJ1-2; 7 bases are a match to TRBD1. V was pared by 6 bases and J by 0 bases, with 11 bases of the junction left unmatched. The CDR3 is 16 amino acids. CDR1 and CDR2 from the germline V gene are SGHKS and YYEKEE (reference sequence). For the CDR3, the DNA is TGTGCCAGCAACCAAGTTCAGGGGGGCACTAACTATGGCTACACCTTC. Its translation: CASNQVQGGTNYGYTF.

As DNA, the CDR3 is TGTGCCAGTAGTATTGTCACAGGGGTGGCGGGTGGCTACACCTTC. Protein product: CASSIVTGVAGGYTF. V usage is TRBV19 and J usage is TRBJ1-2; 7 nucleotides align to TRBD1. The CDR3 sequence is 15 residues long. Unmatched junction bases numbered 11, after V lost 3 bases and J lost 7 bases. CDR1 LNHDA and CDR2 SQIVND come from the germline V gene (reference sequence).

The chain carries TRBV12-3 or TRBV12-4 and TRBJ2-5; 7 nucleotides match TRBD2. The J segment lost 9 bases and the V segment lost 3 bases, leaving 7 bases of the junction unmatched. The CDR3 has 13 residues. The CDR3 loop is CASSFAGVLAQYF. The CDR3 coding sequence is TGTGCCAGCAGTTTTGCGGGGGTTTTGGCCCAGTACTTC.

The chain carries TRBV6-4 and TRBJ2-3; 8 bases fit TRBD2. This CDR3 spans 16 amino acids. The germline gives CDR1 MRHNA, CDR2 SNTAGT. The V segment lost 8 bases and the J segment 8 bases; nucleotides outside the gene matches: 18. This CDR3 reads CASGETGGAFRGTQYF. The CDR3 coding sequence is TGTGCCAGCGGGGAGACCGGGGGGGCTTTTAGGGGTACGCAGTATTTT.

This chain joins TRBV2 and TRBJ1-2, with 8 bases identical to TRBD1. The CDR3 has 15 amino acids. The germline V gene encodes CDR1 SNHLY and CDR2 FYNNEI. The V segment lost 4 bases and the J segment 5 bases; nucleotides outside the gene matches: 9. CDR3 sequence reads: CASSGGTGNPYGYTF. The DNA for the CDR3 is TGTGCCAGCAGTGGCGGGACAGGAAATCCTTATGGCTACACCTTC.

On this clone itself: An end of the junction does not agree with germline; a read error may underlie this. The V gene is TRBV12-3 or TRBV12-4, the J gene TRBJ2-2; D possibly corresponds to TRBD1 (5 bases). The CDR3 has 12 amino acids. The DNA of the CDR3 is TGTGCCAGCGGTTTAAGGGGCGGGGAGCTGTTTTTT. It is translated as CASGLRGGELFF.

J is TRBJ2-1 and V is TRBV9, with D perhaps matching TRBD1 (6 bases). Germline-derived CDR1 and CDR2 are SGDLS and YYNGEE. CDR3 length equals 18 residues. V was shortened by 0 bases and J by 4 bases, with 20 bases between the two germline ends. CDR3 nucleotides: TGTGCCAGCAGCGTAGGACCCGGGACATCCCTATTATACAATGAGCAGTTCTTC. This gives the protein CASSVGPGTSLLYNEQFF.

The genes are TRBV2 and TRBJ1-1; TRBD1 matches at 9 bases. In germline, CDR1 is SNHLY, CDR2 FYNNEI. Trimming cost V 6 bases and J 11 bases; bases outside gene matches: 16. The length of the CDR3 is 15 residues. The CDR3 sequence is CASRRSETGGGEAFF. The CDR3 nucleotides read TGTGCCAGCAGACGGAGTGAGACAGGGGGTGGCGAGGCTTTCTTT.

The CDR3 loop is CASSYSSGQYNYGYTF. DNA for the CDR3: TGTGCCAGCAGTTACTCTTCGGGACAGTATAACTATGGCTACACCTTC. The chain uses TRBV6-5 and TRBJ1-2; 7 positions match TRBD1. The trim removed 0 bases at V and 1 base at J, leaving 5 bases unmatched. The CDR3 totals 16 residues. From germline, CDR1 is MNHEY and CDR2 SVGAGI.

This chain's CDR3 is CASRADRENNYGYTF. CDR3 DNA sequence: TGCGCCAGCAGGGCCGACAGGGAGAATAACTATGGCTACACCTTC. The chain recombines TRBV4-3 with TRBJ1-2; TRBD1 agrees at 7 bases. V was clipped by 6 bases and J by 1 base; unmatched bases: 8. The CDR3 has 15 amino acids. Germline assignment: CDR1 LGHNA and CDR2 YSLEER.

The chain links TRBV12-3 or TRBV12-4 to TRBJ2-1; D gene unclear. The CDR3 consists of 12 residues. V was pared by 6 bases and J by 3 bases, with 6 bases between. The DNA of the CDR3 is TGTGCCAGCAGCCACTACTACAATGAGCAGTTCTTC. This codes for CASSHYYNEQFF.

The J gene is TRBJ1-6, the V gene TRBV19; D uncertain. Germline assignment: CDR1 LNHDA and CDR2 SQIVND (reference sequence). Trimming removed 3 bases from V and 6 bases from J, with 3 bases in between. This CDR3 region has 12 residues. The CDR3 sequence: CASSIRNSPLHF. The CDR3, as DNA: TGTGCCAGTAGTATCCGTAATTCACCCCTCCACTTT.

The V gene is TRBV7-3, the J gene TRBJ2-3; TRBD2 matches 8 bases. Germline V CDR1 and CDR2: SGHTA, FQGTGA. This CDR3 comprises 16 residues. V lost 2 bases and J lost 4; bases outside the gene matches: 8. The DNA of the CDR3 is TGTGCCAGCAGCTTACGATCCCTAGCGGGCGCAGATACGCAGTATTTT. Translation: CASSLRSLAGADTQYF. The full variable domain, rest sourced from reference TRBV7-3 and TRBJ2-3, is GAGVSQTPSNKVTEKGKYVELRCDPISGHTALYWYRQSLGQGPEFLIYFQGTGAADDSGLPNDRFFAVRPEGSVSTLKIQRTERGDSAVYLCASSLRSLAGADTQYFGPGTRLTVL.

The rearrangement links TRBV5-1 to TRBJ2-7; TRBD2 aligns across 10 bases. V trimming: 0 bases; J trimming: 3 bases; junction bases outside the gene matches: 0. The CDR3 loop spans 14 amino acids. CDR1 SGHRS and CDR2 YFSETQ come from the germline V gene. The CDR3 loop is CASSLASGGYEQYF. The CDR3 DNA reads TGCGCCAGCAGCTTGGCTAGCGGGGGCTACGAGCAGTACTTC.

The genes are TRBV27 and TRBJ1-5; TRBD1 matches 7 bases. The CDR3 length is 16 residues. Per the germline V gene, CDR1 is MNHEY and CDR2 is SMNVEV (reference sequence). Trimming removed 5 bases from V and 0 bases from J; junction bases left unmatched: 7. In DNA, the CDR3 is TGTGCCAGCAGTCCCCGGACAGGAAATAGCAATCAGCCCCAGCATTTT. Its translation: CASSPRTGNSNQPQHF.

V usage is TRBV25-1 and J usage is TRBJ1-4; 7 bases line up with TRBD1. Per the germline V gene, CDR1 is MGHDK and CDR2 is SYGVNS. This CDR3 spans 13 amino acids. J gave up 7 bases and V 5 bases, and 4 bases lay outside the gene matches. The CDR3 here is CASSRQGSEKLFF. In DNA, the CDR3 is TGTGCCAGCAGTCGACAGGGTAGTGAAAAACTGTTTTTT.

The CDR3 region has the DNA TGCGCCAGCAGCCACCCCCTCGACAATGAGCAGTTCTTC. Translating gives CASSHPLDNEQFF. The chain uses TRBV4-1 and TRBJ2-1, with D hard to call. Trimming left V 3 bases short and J 5 bases short, with 8 bases between. The CDR3 has 13 residues. CDR1 MGHRA and CDR2 YSYEKL come from the germline V gene.

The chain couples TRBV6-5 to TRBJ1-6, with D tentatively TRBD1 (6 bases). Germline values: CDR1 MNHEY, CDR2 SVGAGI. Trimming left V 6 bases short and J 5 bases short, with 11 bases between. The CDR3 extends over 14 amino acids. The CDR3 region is CASRKDRDNSPLHF. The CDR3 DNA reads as TGTGCCAGCAGGAAGGACAGAGATAATTCACCCCTCCACTTT.

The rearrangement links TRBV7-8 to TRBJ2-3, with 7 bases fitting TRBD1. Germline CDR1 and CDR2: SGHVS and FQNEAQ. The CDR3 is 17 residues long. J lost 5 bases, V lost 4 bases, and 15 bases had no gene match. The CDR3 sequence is CASSSERDSSFVDTQYF. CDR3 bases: TGTGCCAGCAGCTCAGAAAGGGACAGCTCTTTCGTAGATACGCAGTATTTT.